This TCR beta chain stems from a study of blood T cell repertoires in COVID-19. Background on the study: Samples representing acute and convalescent COVID-19 were sourced from the United States, Italy and Spain. PBMCs, B-cell-depleted T cells, or T cells provided the cDNA or gDNA that made up the material.

As processed by the authors: Reference gene primer amplification gave estimated nucleated cell counts. Here immunoSEQ multiplex PCR was the method, and the copy in TCRdb shows in-frame clones only, minus some. D and trimming come from the DNA, and the V and J calls and clone size come from that table. The repertoire includes roughly 200,000 clones, 85% to 90% of them detected once, and around 1.6% sits in the top ten. The CDR3 consists of 17 residues. Germline V lookup: CDR1 MGHRA, CDR2 YSYEKL. With 0 bases removed from V and 6 bases from J, the gap between germline ends came to 19 bases. The sequencing sample was made of peripheral blood. The chain couples TRBV4-1 to TRBJ2-3; maybe TRBD2 (6 bases). This clonotype originated in a man aged 18 to 30 with active or convalescent COVID-19. The CDR3 DNA sequence: TGCGCCAGCAGCCAAGATCGAAGGAGGGGCATCGACGATACGCAGTATTTT. Amino acid sequence: CASSQDRRRGIDDTQYF.